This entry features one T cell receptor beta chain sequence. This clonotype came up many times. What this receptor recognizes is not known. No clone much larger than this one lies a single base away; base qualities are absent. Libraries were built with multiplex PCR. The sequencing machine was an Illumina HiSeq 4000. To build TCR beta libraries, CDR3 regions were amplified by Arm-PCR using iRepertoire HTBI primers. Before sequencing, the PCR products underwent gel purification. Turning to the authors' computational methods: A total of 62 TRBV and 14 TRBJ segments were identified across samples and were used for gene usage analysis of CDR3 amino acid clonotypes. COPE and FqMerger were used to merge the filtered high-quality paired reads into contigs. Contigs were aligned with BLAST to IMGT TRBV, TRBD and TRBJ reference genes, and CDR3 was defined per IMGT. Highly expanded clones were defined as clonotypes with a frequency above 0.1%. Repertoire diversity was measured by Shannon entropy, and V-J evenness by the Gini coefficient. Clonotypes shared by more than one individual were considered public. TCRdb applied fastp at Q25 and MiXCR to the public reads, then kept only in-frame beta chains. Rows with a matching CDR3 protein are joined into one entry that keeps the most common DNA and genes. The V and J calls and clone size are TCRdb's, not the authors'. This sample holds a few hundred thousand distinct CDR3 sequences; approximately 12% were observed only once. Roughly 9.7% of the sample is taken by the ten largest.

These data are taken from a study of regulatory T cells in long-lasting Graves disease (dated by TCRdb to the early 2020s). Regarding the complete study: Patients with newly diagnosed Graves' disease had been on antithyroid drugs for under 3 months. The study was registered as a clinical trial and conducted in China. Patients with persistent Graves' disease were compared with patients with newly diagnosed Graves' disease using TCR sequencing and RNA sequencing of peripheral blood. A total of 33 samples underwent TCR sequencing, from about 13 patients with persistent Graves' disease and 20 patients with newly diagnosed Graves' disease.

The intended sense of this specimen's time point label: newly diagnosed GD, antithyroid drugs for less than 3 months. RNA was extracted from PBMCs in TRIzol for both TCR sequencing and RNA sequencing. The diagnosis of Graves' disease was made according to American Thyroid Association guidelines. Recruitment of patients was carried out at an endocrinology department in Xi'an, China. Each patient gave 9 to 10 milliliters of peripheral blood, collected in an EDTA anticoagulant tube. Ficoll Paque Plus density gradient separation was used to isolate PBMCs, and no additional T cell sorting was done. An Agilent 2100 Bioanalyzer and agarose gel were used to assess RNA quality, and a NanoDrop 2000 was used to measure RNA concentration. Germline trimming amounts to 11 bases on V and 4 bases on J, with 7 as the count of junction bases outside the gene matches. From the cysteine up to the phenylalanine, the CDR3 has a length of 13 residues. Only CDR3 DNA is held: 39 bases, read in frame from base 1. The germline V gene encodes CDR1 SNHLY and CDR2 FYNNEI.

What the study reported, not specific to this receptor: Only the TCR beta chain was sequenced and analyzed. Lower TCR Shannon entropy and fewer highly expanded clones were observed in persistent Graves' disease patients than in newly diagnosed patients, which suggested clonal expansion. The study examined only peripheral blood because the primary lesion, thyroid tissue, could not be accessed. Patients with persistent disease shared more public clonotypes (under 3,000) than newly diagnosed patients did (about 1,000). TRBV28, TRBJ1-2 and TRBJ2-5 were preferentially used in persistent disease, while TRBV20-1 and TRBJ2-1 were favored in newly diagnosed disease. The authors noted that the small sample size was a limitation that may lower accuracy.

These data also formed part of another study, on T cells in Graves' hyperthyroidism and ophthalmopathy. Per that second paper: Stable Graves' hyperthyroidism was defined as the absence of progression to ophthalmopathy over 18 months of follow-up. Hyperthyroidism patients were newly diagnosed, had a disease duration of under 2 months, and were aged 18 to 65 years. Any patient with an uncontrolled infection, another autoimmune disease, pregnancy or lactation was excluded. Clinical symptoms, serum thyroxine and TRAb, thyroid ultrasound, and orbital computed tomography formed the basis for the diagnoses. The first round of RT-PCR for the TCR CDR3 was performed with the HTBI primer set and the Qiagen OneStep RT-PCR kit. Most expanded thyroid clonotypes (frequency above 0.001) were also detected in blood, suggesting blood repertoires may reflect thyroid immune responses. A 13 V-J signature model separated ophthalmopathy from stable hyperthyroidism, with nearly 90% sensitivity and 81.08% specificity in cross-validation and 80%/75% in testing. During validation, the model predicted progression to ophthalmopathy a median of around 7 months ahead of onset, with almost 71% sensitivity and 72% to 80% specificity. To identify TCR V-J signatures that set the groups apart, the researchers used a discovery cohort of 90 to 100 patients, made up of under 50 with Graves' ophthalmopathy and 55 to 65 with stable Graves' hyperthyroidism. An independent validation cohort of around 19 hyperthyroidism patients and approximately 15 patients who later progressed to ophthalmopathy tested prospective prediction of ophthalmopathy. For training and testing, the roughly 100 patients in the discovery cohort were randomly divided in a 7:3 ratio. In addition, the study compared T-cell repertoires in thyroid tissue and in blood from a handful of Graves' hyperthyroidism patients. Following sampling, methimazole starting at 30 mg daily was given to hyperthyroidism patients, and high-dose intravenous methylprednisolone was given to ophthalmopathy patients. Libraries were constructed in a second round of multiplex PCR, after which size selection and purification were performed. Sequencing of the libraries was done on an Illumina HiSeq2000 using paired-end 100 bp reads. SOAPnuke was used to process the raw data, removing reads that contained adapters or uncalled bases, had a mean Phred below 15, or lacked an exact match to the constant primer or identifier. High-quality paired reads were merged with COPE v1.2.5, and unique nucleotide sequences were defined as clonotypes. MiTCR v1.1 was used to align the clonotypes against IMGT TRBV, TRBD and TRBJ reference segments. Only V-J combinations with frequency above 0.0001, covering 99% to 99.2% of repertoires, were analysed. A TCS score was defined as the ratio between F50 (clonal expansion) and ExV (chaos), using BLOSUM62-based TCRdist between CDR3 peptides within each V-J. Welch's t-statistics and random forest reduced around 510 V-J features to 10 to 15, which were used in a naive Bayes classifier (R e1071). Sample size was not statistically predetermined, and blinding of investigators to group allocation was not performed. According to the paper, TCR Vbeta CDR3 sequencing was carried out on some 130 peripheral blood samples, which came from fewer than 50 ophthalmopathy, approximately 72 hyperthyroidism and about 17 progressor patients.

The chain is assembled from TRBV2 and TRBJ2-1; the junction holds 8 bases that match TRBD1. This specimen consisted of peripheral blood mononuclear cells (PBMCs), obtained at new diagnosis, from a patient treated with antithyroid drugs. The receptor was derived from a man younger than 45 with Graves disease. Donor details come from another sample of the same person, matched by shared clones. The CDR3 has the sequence CAVRTGIYNEQFF. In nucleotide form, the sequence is TGTGCCGTAAGGACAGGGATTTACAATGAGCAGTTCTTC.